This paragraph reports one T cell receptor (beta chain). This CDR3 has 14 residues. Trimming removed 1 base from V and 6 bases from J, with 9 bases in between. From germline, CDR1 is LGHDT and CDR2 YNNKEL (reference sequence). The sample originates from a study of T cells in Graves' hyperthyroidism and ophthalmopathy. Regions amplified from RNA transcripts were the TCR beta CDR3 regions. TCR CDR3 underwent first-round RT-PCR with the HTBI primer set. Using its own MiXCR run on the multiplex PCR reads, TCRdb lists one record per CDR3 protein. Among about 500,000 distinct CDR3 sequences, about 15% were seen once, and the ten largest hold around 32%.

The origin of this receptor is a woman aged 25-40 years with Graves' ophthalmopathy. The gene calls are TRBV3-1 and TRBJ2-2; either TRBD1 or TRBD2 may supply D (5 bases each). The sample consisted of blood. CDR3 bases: TGTGCCAGCAGCCAAGGTGTGGGGGCCGGGGAGCTGTTTTTT. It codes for CASSQGVGAGELFF.